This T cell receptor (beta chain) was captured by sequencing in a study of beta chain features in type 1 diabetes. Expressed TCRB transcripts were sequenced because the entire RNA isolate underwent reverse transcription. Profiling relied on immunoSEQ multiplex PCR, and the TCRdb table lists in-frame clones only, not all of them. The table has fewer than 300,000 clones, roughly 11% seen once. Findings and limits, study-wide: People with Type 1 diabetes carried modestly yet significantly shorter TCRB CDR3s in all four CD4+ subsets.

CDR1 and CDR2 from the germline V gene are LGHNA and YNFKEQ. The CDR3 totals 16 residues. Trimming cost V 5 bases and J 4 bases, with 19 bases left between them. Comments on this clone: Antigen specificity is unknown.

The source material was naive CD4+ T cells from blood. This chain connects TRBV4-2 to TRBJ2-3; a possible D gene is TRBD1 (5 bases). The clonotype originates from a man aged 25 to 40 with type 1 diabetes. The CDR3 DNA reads TGTGCCAGCAGCGAAGTACAGGCGGCCACCGCAGATACGCAGTATTTT. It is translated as CASSEVQAATADTQYF.